These T cell receptor beta chains were read from a single sample in a study of blood T cells in healthy people across ages. TCRdb recomputed calls from the 5' RACE reads with MiXCR, one row per CDR3 protein. The sample contains around 1,700,000 distinct CDR3 sequences, roughly 27% of which appear only once. The sequencing sample was made of blood. Receptors originate from a woman in her 30s in good health. Each CDR3 is given with its conserved first and last residue. The D gene is left open where the match is weak. Clone size is stated in some rows and not others, as once, few, many or a class when expanded.

clone size	V gene	J gene	D gene	CDR3 protein	CDR3 DNA
-	TRBV12-3/TRBV12-4	TRBJ2-5	TRBD2	CASSETSGGPGETQYF	TGTGCCAGCAGTGAGACTAGCGGGGGGCCGGGGGAGACCCAGTACTTC
-	TRBV7-6	TRBJ2-2	TRBD2	CASSLDGGRATNGELFF	TGTGCCAGCAGCTTAGATGGCGGGAGGGCGACAAACGGGGAGCTGTTTTTT
few	TRBV5-1	TRBJ1-2	-	CASSLEAAIYGCTF	TGCGCCAGCAGCTTGGAGGCAGCCATCTATGGCTGCACCTTC
-	TRBV12-3/TRBV12-4	TRBJ2-7	-	CASTSPRTYEQYF	TGTGCCAGCACATCCCCTAGGACCTACGAGCAGTACTTC
-	TRBV7-9	TRBJ1-6	-	CASSLAGGAGSPLHF	TGTGCCAGCAGCTTAGCCGGGGGCGCGGGTTCACCCCTCCACTTT
-	TRBV4-3	TRBJ2-7	-	CASSQGPSWEQYF	TGCGCCAGCAGCCAAGGGCCCTCTTGGGAGCAGTACTTC
-	TRBV28	TRBJ2-5	TRBD1	CASSSPGVGTGGLAGETQYF	TGTGCCAGCAGTTCCCCTGGGGTCGGGACAGGGGGCCTAGCAGGAGAGACCCAGTACTTC
-	TRBV18	TRBJ1-2	-	CASSPSGADGYTF	TGTGCCAGCTCACCCTCAGGGGCCGATGGCTACACCTTC
few	TRBV7-6	TRBJ2-2	-	CASSLTADTGELFF	TGTGCCAGCAGCCTCACGGCGGACACCGGGGAGCTGTTTTTT
few	TRBV7-2	TRBJ2-1	-	CADSMGTTYNEQFF	TGTGCCGACTCGATGGGGACAACCTACAATGAGCAGTTCTTC
many	TRBV5-1	TRBJ2-7	TRBD2	CASSPSSGGYEQYF	TGCGCCAGCAGCCCATCTAGCGGGGGATACGAGCAGTACTTC
-	TRBV6-5	TRBJ2-5	-	CASGFWKKGTQYF	TGTGCCAGCGGATTTTGGAAGAAAGGGACCCAGTACTTC
-	TRBV20-1	TRBJ1-2	TRBD1	CSAAWGWVDTGEADGYTF	TGCAGTGCCGCATGGGGATGGGTCGATACAGGGGAGGCCGATGGCTACACCTTC
-	TRBV30	TRBJ2-3	TRBD2	CARSVTSGGTQYF	TGTGCCCGGAGTGTTACTAGCGGTGGTACGCAGTATTTT
few	TRBV15	TRBJ1-4	-	CATSGPGSEKLFF	TGTGCCACCAGCGGCCCGGGGAGCGAAAAACTGTTTTTT
-	TRBV12-3/TRBV12-4	TRBJ1-5	-	CASSLGQQGQPQHF	TGTGCCAGCAGTCTTGGACAGCAGGGTCAGCCCCAGCATTTT
-	TRBV28	TRBJ1-3	TRBD1	CASTGQGPGPSSGNTIYF	TGTGCCAGCACCGGACAGGGCCCAGGCCCGAGCTCTGGAAACACCATATATTTT
few	TRBV21-1	TRBJ2-7	-	CASWGGPSLYEQYF	TGTGCCAGTTGGGGGGGTCCGAGCCTCTACGAGCAGTACTTC
-	TRBV5-1	TRBJ2-3	-	CASMVVAGTDTQYF	TGCGCCAGCATGGTGGTAGCGGGCACAGATACGCAGTATTTT
once	TRBV29-1	TRBJ1-6	TRBD1	CGPESNRDRAENSPLHF	TGCGGTCCTGAATCCAACAGGGACAGGGCTGAGAATTCACCCCTCCACTTT
-	TRBV5-1	TRBJ2-3	TRBD2	CASSPTGTSESTQYF	TGCGCCAGCAGCCCCACCGGGACTAGCGAATCTACGCAGTATTTT
many	TRBV6-5	TRBJ1-2	-	CASKGNYGYTF	TGTGCCAGCAAGGGGAACTATGGCTACACCTTC
-	TRBV2	TRBJ1-1	-	CASKTHQGLATEAFF	TGTGCCAGCAAGACACACCAGGGATTGGCCACTGAAGCTTTCTTT
-	TRBV12-3/TRBV12-4	TRBJ1-2	-	CASSLVPGPRGGYTF	TGTGCCAGCAGTTTAGTACCGGGGCCAAGAGGTGGCTACACCTTC
few	TRBV6-6	TRBJ1-4	TRBD1	CASSSTTGEGEKLFF	TGTGCCAGCAGTTCGACGACAGGGGAAGGAGAAAAACTGTTTTTT
-	TRBV20-1	TRBJ2-7	TRBD2	CSARRPPSAGGSYEQYF	TGCAGTGCTAGAAGACCTCCTTCGGCGGGGGGCTCCTACGAGCAGTACTTC
-	TRBV20-1	TRBJ1-4	-	CSARDDGKKLFF	TGCAGTGCTAGAGATGACGGGAAAAAACTGTTTTTT
-	TRBV28	TRBJ2-1	-	CASREIGSSHNEQFF	TGTGCCAGCCGCGAGATCGGTAGCTCCCACAATGAGCAGTTCTTC
few	TRBV7-2	TRBJ2-3	-	CASSPSGAVNTQYF	TGTGCCAGCAGCCCCTCGGGGGCAGTAAATACGCAGTATTTT
few	TRBV10-3	TRBJ1-1	-	CAISESGTTEAFF	TGTGCCATCAGTGAGTCGGGGACGACTGAAGCTTTCTTT
-	TRBV7-2	TRBJ1-1	-	CASTKDRITEAFF	TGTGCCAGCACCAAGGACAGAATCACTGAAGCTTTCTTT
many	TRBV27	TRBJ2-3	TRBD1	CASSSGQGSHTQYF	TGTGCCAGCAGTTCCGGACAGGGTTCGCATACGCAGTATTTT
few	TRBV4-1	TRBJ2-7	TRBD2	CASSQGGSGRYEQYF	TGCGCCAGCAGCCAAGGGGGTAGCGGGAGATACGAGCAGTACTTC
many	TRBV12-3/TRBV12-4	TRBJ2-4	TRBD1	CASSFGQGYDEYF	TGTGCCAGCAGTTTCGGACAGGGCTACGATGAGTACTTC
-	TRBV6-6	TRBJ2-3	-	CAVESRGEDTQYF	TGTGCCGTAGAAAGCCGAGGGGAAGATACGCAGTATTTT
-	TRBV5-1	TRBJ2-1	-	CASSLLQGPHNEQFF	TGCGCCAGCAGCTTGTTGCAGGGCCCCCACAATGAGCAGTTCTTC
many	TRBV9	TRBJ1-2	TRBD1	CASSGDRYGYTF	TGTGCCAGCAGCGGGGACAGATATGGCTACACCTTC
few	TRBV20-1	TRBJ1-2	-	CSAHGQGWRGYTF	TGCAGTGCCCACGGGCAGGGTTGGAGGGGCTACACCTTC
-	TRBV25-1	TRBJ2-5	-	CASTPGGGGAGETQYF	TGTGCCAGCACCCCAGGGGGAGGGGGGGCAGGAGAGACCCAGTACTTC
few	TRBV28	TRBJ2-2	-	CASSLPRGELFF	TGTGCCAGCAGTTTACCGCGGGGGGAGCTGTTTTTT
many	TRBV5-5	TRBJ1-2	-	CASSFIRDGGYTF	TGTGCCAGCAGCTTCATTCGGGACGGTGGCTACACCTTC
few	TRBV20-1	TRBJ2-1	TRBD2	CSAPTSGSSYGNEQFF	TGCAGTGCTCCGACTAGCGGGAGTTCGTATGGCAATGAGCAGTTCTTC
-	TRBV20-1	TRBJ1-6	TRBD1	CSASRGQGNSPLHF	TGCAGTGCTAGTCGGGGACAGGGCAATTCACCCCTCCACTTT
-	TRBV9	TRBJ2-1	TRBD2	CASSVTLLAGGSPSYNEQFF	TGTGCCAGCAGCGTAACCTTATTAGCGGGGGGATCTCCCTCCTACAATGAGCAGTTCTTC
few	TRBV10-3	TRBJ2-2	-	CAISETDTGELFF	TGTGCCATCAGTGAAACAGACACCGGGGAGCTGTTTTTT
-	TRBV7-2	TRBJ2-7	-	CASSPGPREEQYF	TGTGCCAGCAGCCCTGGACCCCGGGAGGAGCAGTACTTC
many	TRBV28	TRBJ2-7	TRBD2	CASSLGLAGSAEQYF	TGTGCCAGCAGTTTGGGACTAGCGGGTTCGGCCGAGCAGTACTTC
many	TRBV10-2	TRBJ2-5	-	CASSEFGGASQETQYF	TGCGCCAGCAGTGAGTTCGGGGGAGCGTCCCAAGAGACCCAGTACTTC
few	TRBV13	TRBJ2-7	-	CASSSGGHHEQYF	TGTGCCAGCAGCTCCGGGGGACACCACGAGCAGTACTTC
-	TRBV29-1	TRBJ1-1	-	CSGNVGGPEAFF	TGCAGCGGGAATGTTGGGGGCCCTGAAGCTTTCTTT
once	TRBV5-1	TRBJ1-2	TRBD1	CASSRAGTAYYGYTF	TGCGCCAGCAGCCGGGCCGGGACAGCTTACTATGGCTACACCTTC
-	TRBV6-5	TRBJ1-1	-	CASSPDRDIDTEAFF	TGTGCCAGCAGTCCCGACCGGGACATCGACACTGAAGCTTTCTTT
many	TRBV20-1	TRBJ2-7	-	CSARDQGSGEQYF	TGCAGTGCTAGAGATCAGGGTTCGGGCGAGCAGTACTTC
many	TRBV5-1	TRBJ2-5	-	CASSFGKETQYF	TGCGCCAGCAGCTTCGGGAAAGAGACCCAGTACTTC
-	TRBV24-1	TRBJ2-3	TRBD2	CATSNPRRGGTDTQYF	TGTGCCACCAGTAACCCCCGGCGGGGGGGCACAGATACGCAGTATTTT
-	TRBV2	TRBJ2-3	-	CASSDATSTDTQYF	TGTGCCAGCAGTGACGCCACATCCACAGATACGCAGTATTTT
-	TRBV6-6	TRBJ2-4	-	CASSYSGGRAKNIQYF	TGTGCCAGCAGTTACTCCGGGGGGCGGGCCAAAAACATTCAGTACTTC
-	TRBV18	TRBJ2-7	-	CASSPSGHLSYEQYF	TGTGCCAGCTCACCTTCGGGACATCTCTCCTACGAGCAGTACTTC